The T cell receptor beta chain described here comes from a study of blood T cell repertoires in COVID-19. Measured with immunoSEQ multiplex PCR; TCRdb has only the in-frame clones, and not every one. Of more than 200,000 clones detected, just over 85% appear once; the ten largest clones hold around 1.7%. V lost 2 bases to trimming and J lost 2 bases, with 9 bases between them. The length of the CDR3 is 14 residues. Germline V lookup: CDR1 MDHEN, CDR2 SYDVKM. The specimen sequenced was PBMCs or T cells enriched from blood (not recorded which). J is TRBJ1-2 and V is TRBV28; D is possibly TRBD1 (6 bases). The origin of this receptor is a man in his forties or fifties who had recovered from COVID-19. DNA of the CDR3: TGTGCCAGCAGTTTACCAGGGGACAACTATGGCTACACCTTC. Protein: CASSLPGDNYGYTF.